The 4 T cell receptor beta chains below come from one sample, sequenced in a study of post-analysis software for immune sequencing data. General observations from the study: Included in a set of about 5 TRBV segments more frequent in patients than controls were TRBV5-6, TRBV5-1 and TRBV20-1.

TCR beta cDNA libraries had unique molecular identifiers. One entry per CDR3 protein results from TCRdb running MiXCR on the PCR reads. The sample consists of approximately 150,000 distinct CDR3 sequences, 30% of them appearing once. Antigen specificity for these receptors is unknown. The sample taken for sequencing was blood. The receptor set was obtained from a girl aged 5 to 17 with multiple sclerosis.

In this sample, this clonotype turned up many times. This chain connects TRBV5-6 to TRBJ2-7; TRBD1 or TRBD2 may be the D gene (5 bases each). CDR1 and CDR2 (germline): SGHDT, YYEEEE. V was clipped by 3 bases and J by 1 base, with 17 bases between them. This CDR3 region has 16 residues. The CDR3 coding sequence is TGTGCCAGCAGCTCATGGGACCTCGGGTTATCCTACGAGCAGTACTTC. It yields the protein CASSSWDLGLSYEQYF.

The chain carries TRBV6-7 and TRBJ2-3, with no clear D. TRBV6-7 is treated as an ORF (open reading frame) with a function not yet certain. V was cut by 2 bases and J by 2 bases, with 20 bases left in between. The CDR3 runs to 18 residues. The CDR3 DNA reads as TGTGCCAGCAGTTACCCGCGCCCTCAATCTGGCGACACAGATACGCAGTATTTT. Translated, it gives CASSYPRPQSGDTDTQYF.

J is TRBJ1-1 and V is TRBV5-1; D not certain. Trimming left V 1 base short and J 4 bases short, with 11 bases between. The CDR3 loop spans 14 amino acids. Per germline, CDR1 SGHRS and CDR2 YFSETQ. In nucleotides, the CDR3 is TGCGCCAGCAGCTTGATTCAGGATGGCACTGAAGCTTTCTTT. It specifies CASSLIQDGTEAFF.

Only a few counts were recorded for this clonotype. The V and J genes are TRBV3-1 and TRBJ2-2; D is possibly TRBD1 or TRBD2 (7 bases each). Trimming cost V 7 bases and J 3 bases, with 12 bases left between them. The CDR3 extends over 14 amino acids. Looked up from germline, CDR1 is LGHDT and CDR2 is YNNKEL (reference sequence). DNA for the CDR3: TGTGCCAGCACGGGGAGGGGGCACACCGGGGAGCTGTTTTTT. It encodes CASTGRGHTGELFF.